This paragraph covers one T cell receptor beta chain sequence. The sample belongs to a study of cytomegalovirus exposure and HLA in healthy donors. The study ran its PCR with 60 Vbeta and 13 Jbeta primers. Here immunoSEQ multiplex PCR was the method, and the copy in TCRdb shows in-frame clones only, minus some. The sample consists of around 93,000 clones, about four fifths of them appearing once. The sequence derives from a man aged 45-65 years in good health and CMV-seronegative. Source material: PBMCs.

The CDR3 reads CASSPRLAGPNEQFF. DNA for the CDR3: TGTGCCAGCAGCCCCCGACTAGCGGGACCAAATGAGCAGTTCTTC. The chain carries TRBV7-2 and TRBJ2-1; 11 positions agree with TRBD2. The CDR3 runs to 15 residues. Germline V gene sequence: CDR1 SGHTA, CDR2 FQGNSA. Unmatched junction bases numbered 7, after V lost 5 bases and J lost 7 bases.